A selection of T cell receptor beta chains follows, all from one sample in a study of T cells in Graves' hyperthyroidism and ophthalmopathy. TCRdb re-derived calls from the multiplex PCR reads in MiXCR, one entry per CDR3 protein. The sample shows approximately 720,000 distinct CDR3 sequences, around 20% of them seen only once. The sequencing input was blood. The receptors were sampled from a woman aged 45-59 years with Graves' hyperthyroidism that later progressed to Graves' ophthalmopathy. Both conserved end residues are part of each CDR3. D genes are given only for firm matches. The size field is filled for only some rows; it gives once, few, many or a size class.

v_call,clone_size,d_call,cdr3_length,j_call,cdr3_nt,cdr3_aa
TRBV6-1,NA,NA,15,TRBJ2-2,TGTGCCAGCAGCCTGACGGGGGCACCTCCCCGGGAGCTGTTTTTT,CASSLTGAPPRELFF
TRBV6-1,NA,TRBD1,14,TRBJ2-3,TGTGCCAGCAGCGCGGACAGGGGGCGAGTTACGCAGTATTTT,CASSADRGRVTQYF
TRBV12-3/TRBV12-4,few,TRBD2,12,TRBJ2-1,TGTGCCAGCAACTGGGGGGGCAATGAGCAGTTCTTC,CASNWGGNEQFF
TRBV6-1,NA,NA,14,TRBJ1-1,TGTGCCAGTAACCACAGGGATCTGAACACTGAAGCTTTCTTT,CASNHRDLNTEAFF
TRBV5-1,many,NA,16,TRBJ2-1,TGCGCCAGCAGCTTGTTTTCCGGGATTGAATACAATGAGCAGTTCTTC,CASSLFSGIEYNEQFF
TRBV11-2,many,NA,13,TRBJ1-6,TGTGCCAGCAGCTTGGCAGGGGATTCACCCCTCCACTTT,CASSLAGDSPLHF
TRBV20-1,NA,NA,16,TRBJ1-5,TGCAGTGCTGAACAGGGATCGGAGGGATCCCGGGAGCCCCAGCATTTT,CSAEQGSEGSREPQHF
TRBV19,NA,TRBD1,15,TRBJ2-2,TGTGCCAGTAGTGGACAGGGTGGTGACACCGGGGAGCTGTTTTTT,CASSGQGGDTGELFF
TRBV6-1,many,TRBD2,16,TRBJ2-5,TGTGCCAGCATCTTACTAGCGGGGGGACAACAAGAGACCCAGTACTTC,CASILLAGGQQETQYF
TRBV19,few,NA,15,TRBJ2-2,TGTGCCAGTAGTATAGCTACGGCTTCTCGGGGGGAGCTGTTTTTT,CASSIATASRGELFF
TRBV25-1,few,TRBD2,16,TRBJ2-3,TGTGCCAGCAGTGACGATGGAGCGGGGGGCACAGATACGCAGTATTTT,CASSDDGAGGTDTQYF
TRBV12-3/TRBV12-4,few,NA,11,TRBJ1-5,TGTGCCAGCAGTGGGAGGGGGCCCCAGCATTTT,CASSGRGPQHF
TRBV9,few,NA,13,TRBJ2-1,TGTGCCAGCAGCCTCGGCAGCTTCGATGAGCAGTTCTTC,CASSLGSFDEQFF
TRBV19,NA,NA,14,TRBJ2-3,TGTGCCAGTGGCCCGCGGGTAGTTGCAGATACGCAGTATTTT,CASGPRVVADTQYF
TRBV5-6,many,TRBD2,16,TRBJ2-5,TGTGCCAGCAGCTTGGCCGATCCGGGGGGAGTGGAGACCCAGTACTTC,CASSLADPGGVETQYF
TRBV3-1,NA,NA,15,TRBJ1-2,TGCGCCAGCAGCTCCCAGATGGGGTTTGGGGCAGGCTACACCTTC,CASSSQMGFGAGYTF
TRBV20-1,NA,TRBD2,14,TRBJ2-1,TGCAGTGCTAGATTGGCGGGACTAGCCCCTGGGCAGTTCTTC,CSARLAGLAPGQFF
TRBV20-1,NA,NA,15,TRBJ2-2,TGCAGTGCTAGAAAGGGGAGCTCCTTTCCCGGGGAGCTGTTTTTT,CSARKGSSFPGELFF
TRBV25-1,NA,NA,13,TRBJ1-1,TGTGCCAGCAGCCGGGCGGGGCTCACTGAAGCTTTCTTT,CASSRAGLTEAFF
TRBV5-1,few,NA,13,TRBJ1-2,TGCGCCAGCAGCTACCGACAAGACTATGGCTACACCTTC,CASSYRQDYGYTF
TRBV9,few,NA,15,TRBJ1-2,TGTGCCAGCAGCGTAGACCTTGAGAGGGCGAGGGGCTACACCTTC,CASSVDLERARGYTF
TRBV4-1,NA,NA,16,TRBJ1-5,TGCGCCAGCAGCCAAGATTCGACAGCCTTTGGTCAGCCCCAGCATTTT,CASSQDSTAFGQPQHF
TRBV3-1,many,TRBD2,16,TRBJ2-1,TGTGCCAGCAGCCAAGGGACTAGCGGGCCCGGCGTCGAGCAGTTCTTC,CASSQGTSGPGVEQFF